This TCR beta chain came from a study of T cell responses to AZD1222 COVID-19 vaccine. Clones were read by immunoSEQ multiplex PCR, and TCRdb kept only the in-frame ones, dropping some. The table has 150,000 to 200,000 clones, about 89% seen once. General study results and limits: Close to half of all spike-specific TCRs reportedly target regions of the variants that are unmutated.

This CDR3 has 13 residues. Trimming removed 3 bases from V and 3 bases from J, with 8 bases in between. The germline V gene has CDR1 KGHSH and CDR2 LQKENI. As regards this clone: No antigen is known for it.

The clonotype originates from an adult who received the AZD1222 COVID-19 vaccine. This chain connects TRBV18 to TRBJ1-1; the D is unclear. The sequences come from peripheral blood, collected 28 days after the second AZD1222 dose. CDR3 amino acids: CASSPSADTEAFF. The CDR3 nucleotides read TGTGCCAGCTCACCCTCCGCGGACACTGAAGCTTTCTTT.